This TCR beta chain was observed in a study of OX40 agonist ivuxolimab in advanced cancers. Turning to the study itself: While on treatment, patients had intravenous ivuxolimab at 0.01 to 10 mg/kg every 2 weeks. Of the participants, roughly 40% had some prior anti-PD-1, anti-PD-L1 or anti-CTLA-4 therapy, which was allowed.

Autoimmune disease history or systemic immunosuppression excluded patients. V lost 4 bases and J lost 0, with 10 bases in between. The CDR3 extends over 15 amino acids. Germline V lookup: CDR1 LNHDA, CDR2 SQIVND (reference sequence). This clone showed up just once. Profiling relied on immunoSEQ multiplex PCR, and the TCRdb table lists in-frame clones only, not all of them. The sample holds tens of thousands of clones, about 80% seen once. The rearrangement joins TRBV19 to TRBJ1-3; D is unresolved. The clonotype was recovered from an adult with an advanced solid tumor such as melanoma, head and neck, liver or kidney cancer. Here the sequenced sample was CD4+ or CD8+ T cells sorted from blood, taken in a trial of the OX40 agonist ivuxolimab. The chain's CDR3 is CASSTGRASGNTIYF. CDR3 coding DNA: TGTGCCAGTAGTACCGGACGGGCCTCTGGAAACACCATATATTTT.